The following is a T cell receptor (beta chain) sequence with its context. What antigen it recognizes has not been identified. These data originate in a study of T cells expressing NK-cell markers (dated by TCRdb to 2020 to 2021). Turning to the overall study: In sorted CD3+CD56+NKG2C+, CD3+CD56+NKG2C- and CD3+CD56-NKG2C+ T-cell subsets from roughly 8 donors, TCR beta-chain repertoires were profiled. Of the eight sequenced donors, seven were found to be HCMV-seropositive and one was found to be HCMV-seronegative. Randomly selected healthy volunteers, three men and five women, were used as the eight sequenced donors. Libraries were sequenced as 2 x 150 bp reads on Illumina HiSeq 2000/2500, MiSeq or NextSeq. The paper as a whole reports these results and caveats: Those dominant clonotypes were again the most abundant among CD3+CD56-NKG2C+ cells in a handful of donors, at about 28.3-65%. For several donors, the dominant CD3+CD56+NKG2C+ clonotypes were among the top 10 CD8+ clonotypes and accounted for 1.0-7.0% of CD8+ T cells. It remained unclear whether the expanded NKG2C-expressing T cell clones were specific for HCMV antigens.

The sequencing machine was an Illumina HiSeq 2000. The TCR beta cDNA libraries were made using 5'RACE template switching, a step that added both a universal primer site and unique molecular identifiers. Synthesis of cDNA was primed from the TCR beta constant segment and was followed by two consecutive PCR amplification steps. The authors' pipeline ran thus. MIGEC was used to demultiplex reads and group reads by UMI, and MiTCR was used to assemble and quantify clonotypes. To exclude erroneous sequences, any TCR cDNA sequence not supported by at least two reads was discarded. The tcR package was used for downstream repertoire analysis, and clonotypes were matched across fractions by CDR3 nucleotide sequence plus V segment. VDJmatch was used to annotate antigen specificity against VDJdb, with one amino acid substitution in CDR3 permitted. TCRdb reprocessed the reads, so every CDR3 protein sequence counts as one entry and DNA is not shown. TCRdb's processing, not the authors' own work, is the source of the V and J calls. The sample table on file contains around 100,000 distinct CDR3 sequences. Less than 20% of the sample is taken by the ten largest.

A commercial ELISA kit detecting HCMV-specific IgG in serum was used to determine HCMV serostatus. Peripheral blood mononuclear cells were isolated from blood by Ficoll density gradient centrifugation. From cysteine to phenylalanine, the CDR3 is 13 amino acids long. The DNA is not on file. The germline V gene provides CDR1 LGHNA and CDR2 YSLEER. The sequencing sample was made of blood T cells: a sorted CD56 or NKG2C T cell subset, CD4+ or CD8+ T cells, or bulk PBMC T cells (not recorded which). The clonotype comes from a woman between 18 and 70 years old in good health. The chain is made from TRBV4-3 and TRBJ1-2. CDR3 sequence: CASSQDDRDGYTF.